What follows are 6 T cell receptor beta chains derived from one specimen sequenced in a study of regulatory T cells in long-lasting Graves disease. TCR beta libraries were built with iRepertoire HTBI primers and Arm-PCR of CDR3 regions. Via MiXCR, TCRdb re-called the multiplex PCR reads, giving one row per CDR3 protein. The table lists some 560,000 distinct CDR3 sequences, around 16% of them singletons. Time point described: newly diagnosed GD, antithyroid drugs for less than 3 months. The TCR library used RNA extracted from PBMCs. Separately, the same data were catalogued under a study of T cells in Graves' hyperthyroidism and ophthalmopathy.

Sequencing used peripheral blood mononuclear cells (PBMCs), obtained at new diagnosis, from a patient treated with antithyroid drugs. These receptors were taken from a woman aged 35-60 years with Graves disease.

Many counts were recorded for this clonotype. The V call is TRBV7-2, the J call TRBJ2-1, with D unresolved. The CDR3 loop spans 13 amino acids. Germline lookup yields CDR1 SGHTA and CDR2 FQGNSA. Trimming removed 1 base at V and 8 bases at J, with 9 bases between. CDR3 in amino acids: CASSLVGSDEQFF. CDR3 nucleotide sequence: TGTGCCAGCAGCTTAGTCGGGTCCGATGAGCAGTTCTTC. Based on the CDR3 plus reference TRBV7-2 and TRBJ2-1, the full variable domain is GAGVSQSPSNKVTEKGKDVELRCDPISGHTALYWYRQSLGQGLEFLIYFQGNSAPDKSGLPSDRFSAERTGGSVSTLTIQRTQQEDSAVYLCASSLVGSDEQFFGPGTRLTVL.

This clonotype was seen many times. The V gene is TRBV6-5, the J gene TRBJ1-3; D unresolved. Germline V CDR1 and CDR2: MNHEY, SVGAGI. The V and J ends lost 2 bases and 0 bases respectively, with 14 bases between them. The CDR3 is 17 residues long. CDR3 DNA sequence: TGTGCCAGCAGTTACAGCAGCGCAACCAGCTCTGGAAACACCATATATTTT. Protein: CASSYSSATSSGNTIYF.

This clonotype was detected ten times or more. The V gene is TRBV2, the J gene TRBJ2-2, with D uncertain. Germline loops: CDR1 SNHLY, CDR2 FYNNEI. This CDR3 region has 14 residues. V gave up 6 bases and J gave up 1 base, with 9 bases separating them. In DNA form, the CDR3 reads TGTGCCAGCAGGTCGAGCATGAACACCGGGGAGCTGTTTTTT. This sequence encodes CASRSSMNTGELFF. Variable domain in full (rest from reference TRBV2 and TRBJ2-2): EPEVTQTPSHQVTQMGQEVILRCVPISNHLYFYWYRQILGQKVEFLVSFYNNEISEKSEIFDDQFSVERPDGSNFTLKIRSTKLEDSAMYFCASRSSMNTGELFFGEGSRLTVL.

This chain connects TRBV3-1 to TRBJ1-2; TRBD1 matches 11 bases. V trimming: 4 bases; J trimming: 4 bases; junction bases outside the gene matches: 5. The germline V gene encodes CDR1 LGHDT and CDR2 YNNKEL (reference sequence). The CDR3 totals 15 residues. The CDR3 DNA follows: TGTGCCAGCAGCCGAGGGACAGGGGGGAGCTATGGCTACACCTTC. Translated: CASSRGTGGSYGYTF.

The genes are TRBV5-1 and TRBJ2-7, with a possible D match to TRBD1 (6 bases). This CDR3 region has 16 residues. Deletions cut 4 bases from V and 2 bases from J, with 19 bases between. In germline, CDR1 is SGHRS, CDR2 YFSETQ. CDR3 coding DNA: TGCGCCAGCAGCAGTTGGGGGAACAGGGTCGCCTACGAGCAGTACTTC. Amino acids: CASSSWGNRVAYEQYF. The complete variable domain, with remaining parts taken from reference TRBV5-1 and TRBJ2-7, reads KAGVTQTPRYLIKTRGQQVTLSCSPISGHRSVSWYQQTPGQGLQFLFEYFSETQRNKGNFPGRFSGRQFSNSRSEMNVSTLELGDSALYLCASSSWGNRVAYEQYFGPGTRLTVT.

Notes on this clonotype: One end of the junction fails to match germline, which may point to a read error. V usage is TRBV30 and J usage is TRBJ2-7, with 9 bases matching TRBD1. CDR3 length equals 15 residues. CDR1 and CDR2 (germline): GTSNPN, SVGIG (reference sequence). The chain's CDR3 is CAWSNRGTGSSEQYF. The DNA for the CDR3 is TGTGCCTGGAGTAACCGGGGGACAGGGTCCTCCGAGCAGTACTTC.